Each of the 27 T cell receptor beta chains below was sequenced from the same sample in a study of blood T cell repertoires in COVID-19. Only in-frame clones appear in the TCRdb table, and some are missing; sequencing was by immunoSEQ multiplex PCR. The repertoire has just under 100,000 clones, approximately 86% of them found once; the top ten carry 13%. The specimen was peripheral blood. These receptors all come from a woman aged 55-69 years in a cohort sampled during active or convalescent COVID-19.

The J gene is TRBJ1-2, the V gene TRBV12-3 or TRBV12-4; D unresolved. Trimming pared 5 bases from V and 13 bases from J, leaving 14 bases between. The CDR3 runs 11 residues. In DNA form, the CDR3 reads TGTGCCAGCAGTCCGAGGGAGGTCTTCACCTTC. Translating gives CASSPREVFTF.

CDR3 loop: CASSPAGGQADTQYF. The DNA for the CDR3 is TGTGCCAGCAGCCCCGCGGGGGGGCAGGCAGATACGCAGTATTTT. The chain couples TRBV7-2 to TRBJ2-3; 9 bases match TRBD2. Losses at the gene ends were 5 bases for V and 4 bases for J; bases not matched to a gene: 7. Germline lookup yields CDR1 SGHTA and CDR2 FQGNSA. This CDR3 spans 15 amino acids.

The rearrangement links TRBV21-1 to TRBJ1-5; the DNA was not used to check the table's D call, TRBD1. TRBV21-1 is recorded as a pseudogene. This CDR3 is built from 15 residues. CDR3 amino acids: CATAADRADNQPQHF. The CDR3 DNA sequence: TGTGCCACCGCTGCCGACAGGGCCGACAATCAGCCCCAGCATTTT.

The chain is built from TRBV9 and TRBJ1-3; no clear D gene. From germline, CDR1 is SGDLS and CDR2 YYNGEE. There are 12 residues in the CDR3. V lost 1 base and J lost 8, with 7 bases in between. The CDR3 DNA sequence: TGTGCCAGCAGCGTATATGAGGACACCATATATTTT. It yields the protein CASSVYEDTIYF.

The chain employs TRBV28 and TRBJ1-6, with D perhaps matching TRBD1 (6 bases). The CDR3 length is 15 residues. V was trimmed by 6 bases and J by 0 bases, leaving 9 bases between them. CDR1 is MDHEN, CDR2 SYDVKM, per germline. CDR3 residues: CASRDRTSYNSPLHF. CDR3 bases: TGTGCCAGCAGGGACAGAACCTCCTATAATTCACCCCTCCACTTT.

V gene TRBV3-1 (or the pseudogene TRBV3-2) combines with J gene TRBJ2-5; a weak D match, TRBD2 (6 bases). There are 18 residues in the CDR3. V shed 0 bases and J shed 1 base, with 18 bases lying between them. CDR1 and CDR2 from the germline V gene are LGHDT and YNNKEL (reference sequence). CDR3 sequence reads: CASSQEIWGGGIQETQYF. The CDR3 DNA is TGTGCCAGCAGCCAAGAAATCTGGGGTGGGGGGATCCAAGAGACCCAGTACTTC.

The chain uses TRBV3-1 (or the pseudogene TRBV3-2) and TRBJ2-5; TRBD2 matches at 14 bases. This CDR3 is built from 15 residues. With V trimmed by 3 bases and J by 5 bases, 2 bases remained unmatched. Germline lookup yields CDR1 LGHDT and CDR2 YNNKEL (reference sequence). The CDR3 is CASSQGTSGSETQYF. For the CDR3, the DNA is TGTGCCAGCAGCCAGGGGACTAGCGGGAGTGAGACCCAGTACTTC.

The chain couples TRBV2 to TRBJ2-7; 7 bases align to TRBD1. Germline values: CDR1 SNHLY, CDR2 FYNNEI. This CDR3 contains 13 residues. V dropped 7 bases and J dropped 4; count of bases not matched to a gene: 7. The CDR3 DNA reads TGTGCCAGCACCGACAGGGATCGATACGAGCAGTACTTC. It is translated as CASTDRDRYEQYF.

V gene TRBV5-4 combines with J gene TRBJ2-7, with 9 bases identical to TRBD1. Trimming removed 4 bases from V and 4 bases from J; junction bases left unmatched: 9. Germline V gene data show CDR1 as SGHNT and CDR2 as YYREEE (reference sequence). The CDR3 extends over 15 amino acids. The CDR3 DNA follows: TGTGCCAGCAGCCTAAGACAGGGGGGAGCATACGAGCAGTACTTC. Amino acids: CASSLRQGGAYEQYF.

The rearrangement uses TRBV19 and TRBJ1-5; 8 nucleotides match TRBD1. CDR3 length: 15 residues. Trimming at V came to 3 bases and at J to 6 bases, leaving 7 bases not matched to a gene. Germline CDR1 reads LNHDA; CDR2 reads SQIVND (reference sequence). The CDR3 DNA reads TGTGCCAGTAGTATGGGCAGGGGGCTCACTCAGCCCCAGCATTTT. Translating it yields CASSMGRGLTQPQHF.

The chain is built from TRBV9 and TRBJ2-2, with 10 bases identical to TRBD2. CDR1 is SGDLS and CDR2 is YYNGEE in the germline V gene. V gave up 4 bases and J gave up 6 bases; unmatched junction bases: 6. The CDR3 runs 15 residues. DNA of the CDR3: TGTGCCAGCAGCCCTAGCGGGAGTACCGCCGGGGAGCTGTTTTTT. The encoded protein is CASSPSGSTAGELFF.

The CDR3 DNA reads as TGCGCCAGCGGGACTAGCGGGAGCAACAATGAGCAGTTCTTC. It encodes CASGTSGSNNEQFF. This chain uses TRBV10-2 with TRBJ2-1; 14 bases are shared with TRBD2. The CDR3 loop spans 14 amino acids. Germline-derived CDR1 and CDR2 are WSHSY and SAAADI. Trimming took 8 bases from V and 5 from J; bases not matched to a gene: 2.

With regard to this clone: Other DNA sequences of this sample code for an identical CDR3. The chain recombines TRBV11-3 with TRBJ2-7; TRBD1 is a possible D gene (5 bases). The length of the CDR3 is 13 residues. The V gene's germline CDR1 is SGHNT and CDR2 YENEEA. Trimming removed 0 bases from V and 3 bases from J, with 6 bases in between. The CDR3 loop is CASSLEQGYEQYF. The CDR3 nucleotides read TGTGCCAGCAGCTTAGAGCAGGGCTACGAGCAGTACTTC.

The chain combines TRBV4-2 with TRBJ1-5; perhaps TRBD1 as D (6 bases). Germline V gene data show CDR1 as LGHNA and CDR2 as YNFKEQ. CDR3 size: 16 residues. Trimming cost V 4 bases and J 4 bases, with 17 bases left between them. The CDR3, as DNA: TGTGCCAGCAGCCCCCAAACCGGACAGACAAATCAGCCCCAGCATTTT. It translates to CASSPQTGQTNQPQHF.

This clone has just one count. The chain links TRBV12-3 or TRBV12-4 to TRBJ1-1; weak D call: TRBD1 (5 bases). The CDR3 consists of 12 residues. With 6 bases removed from V and 5 bases from J, the gap between germline ends came to 10 bases. CDR3 DNA: TGTGCCAGCAGGGGAGGGGATACTGAAGCTTTCTTT. This gives the protein CASRGGDTEAFF.

J is TRBJ1-5 and V is TRBV3-1 (or the pseudogene TRBV3-2); D is possibly TRBD1 (5 bases). Trimming stripped 1 base from V and 6 bases from J, with 10 bases between. Germline V lookup: CDR1 LGHDT, CDR2 YNNKEL (reference sequence). This CDR3 contains 14 residues. The CDR3 DNA sequence: TGTGCCAGCAGCCAAGCAGGGTATACTCAGCCCCAGCATTTT. Its translation is CASSQAGYTQPQHF.

The CDR3 reads CASSPVEVTGNTIYF. CDR3 DNA: TGCGCCAGCAGCCCCGTAGAGGTTACTGGAAACACCATATATTTT. V usage is TRBV4-1 and J usage is TRBJ1-3, with D hard to call. Germline loops: CDR1 MGHRA, CDR2 YSYEKL. Trimming took 4 bases from V and 2 from J, leaving 12 bases between them. This CDR3 spans 15 amino acids.

The genes are TRBV7-3 and TRBJ2-3; TRBD2 is a possible D gene (5 bases). Deletions cut 5 bases from V and 4 bases from J, with 19 bases between. The CDR3 sequence is 16 residues long. Germline-derived CDR1 and CDR2 are SGHTA and FQGTGA. The CDR3 loop reads CASSNPGLEGPDTQYF. As DNA, the CDR3 is TGTGCCAGCAGCAATCCGGGCCTCGAGGGTCCAGATACGCAGTATTTT.

This clone was found once. This rearrangement joins TRBV7-8 to TRBJ1-5; D remains ambiguous. Trimming left V 3 bases short and J 5 bases short, with 8 bases between. Germline lookup yields CDR1 SGHVS and CDR2 FQNEAQ. The CDR3 totals 13 residues. In DNA form, the CDR3 reads TGTGCCAGCAGCTTTGGGGAGGATCAGCCCCAGCATTTT. Translation gives CASSFGEDQPQHF.

This chain connects TRBV6-5 to TRBJ1-5; D remains ambiguous. Germline CDR1 and CDR2: MNHEY and SVGAGI. Trimming took off 2 bases at V and 7 bases at J, with 12 bases between the two ends. The CDR3 contains 14 residues. The CDR3 DNA is TGTGCCAGCAGTTACCGAGCGGTAGGACAGCCCCAGCATTTT. This sequence encodes CASSYRAVGQPQHF.

The chain recombines TRBV6-4 with TRBJ2-1, with 10 positions matching TRBD2. From germline, CDR1 is MRHNA and CDR2 SNTAGT. V lost 3 bases to trimming and J lost 1 base; unmatched junction nucleotides: 9. CDR3 length equals 18 residues. CDR3 sequence reads: CASSEPVFSGRSYNEQFF. For the CDR3, the DNA is TGTGCCAGCAGTGAGCCCGTTTTTAGCGGGAGGTCCTACAATGAGCAGTTCTTC.

This clone was detected a few times. The CDR3 loop is CASSIEGTGYEQYF. The CDR3 nucleotides read TGTGCCAGTAGTATAGAAGGGACAGGCTACGAGCAGTACTTC. The rearrangement uses TRBV19 and TRBJ2-7, with 8 nucleotides matching TRBD1. This CDR3 is 14 amino acids long. CDR1 and CDR2 (germline): LNHDA, SQIVND (reference sequence). V trimming: 0 bases; J trimming: 3 bases; junction bases outside the gene matches: 1.

The chain's CDR3 is CASRSDIYGYTF. For the CDR3, the DNA is TGTGCCAGCCGATCAGATATCTATGGCTACACCTTC. This chain uses TRBV6-5 with TRBJ1-2, with no clear D. Per germline, CDR1 MNHEY and CDR2 SVGAGI. CDR3 length: 12 residues. Trimming left V 8 bases short and J 4 bases short, with 11 bases between.

The gene calls are TRBV18 and TRBJ2-4; TRBD2 might be the D (6 bases). The ends were cut back, 4 bases at V and 8 bases at J, with 12 bases in the middle. CDR3 length: 13 residues. The germline gives CDR1 KGHSH, CDR2 LQKENI. The CDR3 coding sequence is TGTGCCAGCTCACGAGACTGGGGGGACATTCAGTACTTC. This codes for CASSRDWGDIQYF.

The chain is built from TRBV19 and TRBJ1-5, with TRBD1 as a possible D gene (6 bases). V dropped 4 bases and J dropped 1 base, with 8 bases sitting between them. This CDR3 contains 14 residues. Germline V gene data show CDR1 as LNHDA and CDR2 as SQIVND (reference sequence). Here the CDR3 DNA reads TGTGCCAGTAGTAGGGACACCAGCAATCAGCCCCAGCATTTT. It yields the protein CASSRDTSNQPQHF.

This clone appeared once. V usage is TRBV11-1 and J usage is TRBJ2-5; TRBD1 is a possible D gene (6 bases). CDR3 length: 13 amino acids. CDR1 is SGHAT, CDR2 FQDESV, per germline (reference sequence). V was clipped by 2 bases and J by 5 bases, with 9 bases between them. The CDR3 is CASSLSRGETQYF. The CDR3 DNA is TGTGCCAGCAGCTTAAGTAGGGGGGAGACCCAGTACTTC.

The rearrangement joins TRBV6-5 to TRBJ2-5; TRBD1 aligns across 8 bases. The CDR3 has 15 residues. J lost 4 bases, V lost 5 bases, and 9 bases had no gene match. The germline CDR1 and CDR2 sequences are MNHEY and SVGAGI. CDR3 region: CASSRTGKQGETQYF. DNA for the CDR3: TGTGCCAGCAGTAGGACAGGGAAACAGGGAGAGACCCAGTACTTC.